Each of the 28 T cell receptor beta chains below was sequenced from the same sample in a study of T-cell memory formation after mild COVID-19. TCRdb re-derived calls from the 5' RACE reads in MiXCR, one entry per CDR3 protein. The sample holds about 470,000 distinct CDR3 sequences, around 25% seen once. Material for sequencing was PBMCs or a T cell subset sorted from them (not recorded which). These receptors were taken from an adult woman who had mild COVID-19 (a few samples of this study predate the infection). Cell type and time point are not known.

This clonotype was seen many times. The V call is TRBV12-3 or TRBV12-4, the J call TRBJ2-3, with 12 nucleotides matching TRBD2. CDR3 length: 16 residues. The V segment lost 5 bases and the J segment 4 bases; nucleotides outside the gene matches: 7. Here the CDR3 reads CASSIRTSGAPDTQYF. DNA of the CDR3: TGTGCCAGCAGTATCCGGACTAGCGGGGCTCCAGATACGCAGTATTTT.

This clonotype was observed a handful of times. The V gene is TRBV19, the J gene TRBJ1-2; 9 bases are shared with TRBD1. Trimming removed 3 bases from V and 3 bases from J; junction bases left unmatched: 2. Germline lookup yields CDR1 LNHDA and CDR2 SQIVND (reference sequence). CDR3 length equals 14 residues. CDR3 DNA sequence: TGTGCCAGTAGTATCCGGGACAGGGACTATGGCTACACCTTC. Translating gives CASSIRDRDYGYTF.

The chain couples TRBV20-1 to TRBJ2-7; possibly TRBD1 for D (6 bases). Germline values: CDR1 DFQATT, CDR2 SNEGSKA (reference sequence). There are 11 residues in the CDR3. The CDR3 DNA is TGCAGACCCAGGGGTCTCTACGAGCAGTACTTC. Translated, it gives CRPRGLYEQYF.

The V gene is TRBV27, the J gene TRBJ2-7; TRBD2 might be the D (5 bases). This CDR3 contains 16 residues. V lost 0 bases and J lost 2, with 14 bases in between. Germline CDR1 is MNHEY and CDR2 is SMNVEV (reference sequence). The CDR3 reads CASSLSPGVAPYEQYF. In DNA, the CDR3 is TGTGCCAGCAGTTTATCGCCCGGGGTCGCCCCCTACGAGCAGTACTTC.

CDR3 sequence reads: CASSQGDRDGEKLFF. DNA of the CDR3: TGCGCCAGCAGCCAAGGGGACAGGGACGGGGAAAAACTGTTTTTT. The chain recombines TRBV4-1 with TRBJ1-4, with 9 bases matching TRBD1. This CDR3 region has 15 residues. The J segment lost 8 bases and the V segment lost 1 base, leaving 5 bases of the junction unmatched. Germline values: CDR1 MGHRA, CDR2 YSYEKL.

This clonotype was picked up a small number of times. This sequence joins TRBV20-1 and TRBJ1-1; D gene ambiguous. The CDR3 runs to 12 residues. Germline V gene data show CDR1 as DFQATT and CDR2 as SNEGSKA (reference sequence). Trimming removed 3 bases at V and 3 bases at J, with 8 bases between. The CDR3 DNA reads TGCAGTGCTAGGGAGAGGTACACTGAAGCTTTCTTT. Translated, it gives CSARERYTEAFF.

This clonotype has a handful of counts. This sequence joins TRBV5-1 and TRBJ2-5; 8 bases align to TRBD1. Trimming at V came to 4 bases and at J to 4 bases, leaving 6 bases not matched to a gene. CDR3 size: 14 residues. Germline V CDR1 and CDR2: SGHRS, YFSETQ. This chain's CDR3 is CASSPGGMGETQYF. As DNA, the CDR3 is TGCGCCAGCAGCCCAGGGGGCATGGGAGAGACCCAGTACTTC.

This clonotype was seen many times. The chain has TRBV6-5 and TRBJ1-1; D is ambiguous. Looked up from germline, CDR1 is MNHEY and CDR2 is SVGAGI. With 3 bases removed from V and 0 bases from J, the gap between germline ends came to 5 bases. The CDR3 is made up of 13 amino acids. The CDR3 nucleotides are TGTGCCAGCAGTTATGAGCTGAACACTGAAGCTTTCTTT. Its translation is CASSYELNTEAFF.

The CDR3 region is CSVGTSGPYNEQFF. The CDR3, as DNA: TGCAGCGTCGGGACTAGCGGGCCCTACAATGAGCAGTTCTTC. The rearrangement uses TRBV29-1 and TRBJ2-1, with 12 bases aligning to TRBD2. V shed 6 bases and J 2 bases; nucleotides not matched to a gene: 2. This CDR3 is built from 14 residues. CDR1 SQVTM and CDR2 ANQGSEA come from the germline V gene.

This clonotype was seen only a few times. The rearrangement links TRBV24-1 to TRBJ2-2; D call uncertain. The CDR3 totals 16 residues. Germline assignment: CDR1 KGHDR and CDR2 SFDVKD. Trimming shortened V by 3 bases and J by 1 base, and 11 bases separated the two germline ends. CDR3 in DNA: TGTGCCACCAGTGATCAGCGTCAGAAGAACACCGGGGAGCTGTTTTTT. Its protein product is CATSDQRQKNTGELFF.

The sample holds a few counts of this clonotype. The chain recombines TRBV24-1 with TRBJ2-2, with TRBD1 matching 8 bases. CDR3 length equals 16 residues. CDR1 is KGHDR and CDR2 is SFDVKD in the germline V gene. With V trimmed by 5 bases and J by 2 bases, 6 bases remained unmatched. As DNA, the CDR3 is TGTGCCACCAGTGGGACAGGGACCGGTAACACCGGGGAGCTGTTTTTT. This codes for CATSGTGTGNTGELFF.

The chain links TRBV9 to TRBJ2-3; 11 positions agree with TRBD2. Trimming removed 0 bases from V and 5 bases from J; junction bases left unmatched: 5. The CDR3 contains 16 residues. Germline V lookup: CDR1 SGDLS, CDR2 YYNGEE. CDR3 bases: TGTGCCAGCAGCGTAGCTAGCGGGGGGATCGGAGATACGCAGTATTTT. The encoded protein is CASSVASGGIGDTQYF.

This clonotype has at least ten counts. The J gene is TRBJ1-1, the V gene TRBV20-1, with a weak D call TRBD1 (5 bases). V shed 7 bases and J shed 3 bases, with 15 bases lying between them. The CDR3 length is 13 residues. From germline, CDR1 is DFQATT and CDR2 SNEGSKA (reference sequence). The CDR3 region has the DNA TGCAGTGTTAAAGGGACTGCCGACACTGAAGCTTTCTTT. This gives the protein CSVKGTADTEAFF.

The chain joins TRBV7-2 to TRBJ2-1, with 13 bases lining up with TRBD2. In germline, CDR1 is SGHTA, CDR2 FQGNSA. The CDR3 is 19 amino acids. Trimming at V came to 1 base and at J to 0 bases, leaving 6 bases not matched to a gene. DNA for the CDR3: TGTGCCAGCAGCTTAGGTCAACTAGCGGGAGGGAGCTCCTACAATGAGCAGTTCTTC. Residues: CASSLGQLAGGSSYNEQFF.

This chain uses TRBV9 with TRBJ2-5; D is uncertain. V shed 1 base and J shed 2 bases, with 6 bases lying between them. The V gene's germline CDR1 is SGDLS and CDR2 YYNGEE. CDR3 length equals 13 residues. CDR3 residues: CASSVRQQETQYF. CDR3 DNA sequence: TGTGCCAGCAGCGTACGGCAGCAAGAGACCCAGTACTTC. The variable domain in full, completed from reference TRBV9 and TRBJ2-5, reads DSGVTQTPKHLITATGQRVTLRCSPRSGDLSVYWYQQSLDQGLQFLIQYYNGEERAKGNILERFSAQQFPDLHSELNLSSLELGDSALYFCASSVRQQETQYFGPGTRLLVL.

The J gene is TRBJ2-7, the V gene TRBV5-1; D is unclear. This CDR3 contains 15 residues. Trimming left V 4 bases short and J 0 bases short, with 14 bases between. CDR1 and CDR2 from the germline V gene are SGHRS and YFSETQ. The CDR3 protein is CASSLTAATSYEQYF. The CDR3 nucleotides are TGCGCCAGCAGCCTTACAGCCGCCACCTCCTACGAGCAGTACTTC.

There are a few counts of this clonotype. CDR3 nucleotides: TGTGCCAGTAGTATAGACGCGACAGGGGACACTGAAGCTTTCTTT. Encoded protein: CASSIDATGDTEAFF. The V gene is TRBV19, the J gene TRBJ1-1, with 8 bases lining up with TRBD1. The V and J ends lost 0 bases and 3 bases, in that order; junction bases with no gene match: 3. The germline gives CDR1 LNHDA, CDR2 SQIVND (reference sequence). The CDR3 length is 15 residues.

This clonotype came up a few times. The CDR3 bases are TGTGCCAGCAGTTTAAAGGGTAGTTCCTACAATGAGCAGTTCTTC. Translating gives CASSLKGSSYNEQFF. The J gene is TRBJ2-1, the V gene TRBV12-3 or TRBV12-4; D call uncertain. V was cut by 2 bases and J by 1 base, with 9 bases left in between. The CDR3 consists of 15 residues.

This chain uses TRBV7-2 with TRBJ2-2, with D maybe TRBD1 (6 bases). V lost 5 bases and J 0 bases, leaving 10 bases between the germline ends. The CDR3 spans 15 residues. CDR1 is SGHTA, CDR2 FQGNSA, per germline. The CDR3 loop is CASSPQGTNTGELFF. The CDR3 DNA follows: TGTGCCAGCAGCCCCCAGGGGACGAACACCGGGGAGCTGTTTTTT.

The rearrangement joins TRBV4-1 to TRBJ2-3; the match to TRBD1 covers 7 bases. V lost 2 bases and J lost 3; bases outside the gene matches: 5. The length of the CDR3 is 15 residues. CDR1 and CDR2 from the germline V gene are MGHRA and YSYEKL. The CDR3 coding sequence is TGCGCCAGCAGCCAAACAGGGGTGGGAACAGATACGCAGTATTTT. The encoded protein is CASSQTGVGTDTQYF.

CDR3 sequence reads: CSAKRTRQNTEAFF. CDR3 nucleotide sequence: TGCAGTGCCAAAAGGACAAGACAGAACACTGAAGCTTTCTTT. The chain combines TRBV20-1 with TRBJ1-1, with a tentative D call TRBD1 (5 bases). The CDR3 covers 14 residues. The germline V and J ends were trimmed by 6 bases and 1 base, with 15 bases remaining between them. In germline, CDR1 is DFQATT, CDR2 SNEGSKA (reference sequence).

J is TRBJ2-1 and V is TRBV21-1; TRBD1 was called by the table and not checked on the DNA. TRBV21-1 is a pseudogene. This CDR3 comprises 16 residues. The CDR3, as DNA: TGTGCCAGCAGCATTCAATTAGTCAGGGGCGGGGATGAGCAGTTCTTC. Translation: CASSIQLVRGGDEQFF.

The chain employs TRBV24-1 and TRBJ1-6; D gene unclear. The CDR3 covers 12 residues. Per germline, CDR1 KGHDR and CDR2 SFDVKD. Trimming pared 3 bases from V and 8 bases from J, leaving 4 bases between. CDR3 sequence reads: CATSDVDSPLHF. The CDR3 nucleotides are TGTGCCACCAGTGATGTTGATTCACCCCTCCACTTT.

CDR3 nucleotides: TGCGCCAGCAGCCGGCAGGGGGTCGGTGACAATGAGCAGTTCTTC. Translation gives CASSRQGVGDNEQFF. This chain connects TRBV4-1 to TRBJ2-1, with 7 bases matching TRBD1. Per germline, CDR1 MGHRA and CDR2 YSYEKL. There are 15 residues in the CDR3. Trimming took 4 bases from V and 5 from J; bases not matched to a gene: 8.

The V gene is TRBV20-1, the J gene TRBJ2-7; TRBD2 agrees at 9 bases. Germline V gene sequence: CDR1 DFQATT, CDR2 SNEGSKA (reference sequence). V shed 2 bases and J 3 bases; nucleotides not matched to a gene: 11. CDR3 length: 16 residues. CDR3 protein: CSARRSYAGGHYEQYF. The DNA for the CDR3 is TGCAGTGCTAGACGGTCCTATGCGGGAGGGCACTACGAGCAGTACTTC.

This clonotype was counted between two and nine times. The chain carries TRBV7-6 and TRBJ2-1; 7 bases match TRBD2. The V and J ends lost 0 bases and 6 bases, in that order; junction bases with no gene match: 8. Germline values: CDR1 SGHVS, CDR2 FNYEAQ. This CDR3 has 16 residues. Written as DNA, the CDR3 is TGTGCCAGCAGCTTAGCTCCAGGCCTAGCGGTCAATGAGCAGTTCTTC. As protein: CASSLAPGLAVNEQFF. The full variable domain, rest sourced from reference TRBV7-6 and TRBJ2-1, is GAGVSQSPRYKVTKRGQDVALRCDPISGHVSLYWYRQALGQGPEFLTYFNYEAQQDKSGLPNDRFSAERPEGSISTLTIQRTEQRDSAMYRCASSLAPGLAVNEQFFGPGTRLTVL.

The V and J genes are TRBV12-3 or TRBV12-4 and TRBJ2-7, with D unresolved. The V and J ends lost 1 base and 0 bases respectively, with 13 bases between them. The length of the CDR3 is 16 residues. DNA of the CDR3: TGTGCCAGCAGTTTAGGACCAAACTGGAGCTCCTACGAGCAGTACTTC. Protein: CASSLGPNWSSYEQYF.

The chain joins TRBV27 to TRBJ2-3, with D tentatively TRBD1 (5 bases). Deletions cut 5 bases from V and 0 bases from J, with 18 bases between. This CDR3 region has 17 residues. The germline V gene has CDR1 MNHEY and CDR2 SMNVEV (reference sequence). CDR3 region: CASSPLDSAASTDTQYF. The DNA for the CDR3 is TGTGCCAGCAGTCCACTCGACAGCGCCGCTAGCACAGATACGCAGTATTTT.